This T cell receptor (beta chain) was identified during a study of cytomegalovirus exposure and HLA in healthy donors. General study points: Cytomegalovirus status was reportedly diagnosed by the classifier with high specificity and sensitivity. TCR beta chain V- and J-gene trimming was linked, in a later analysis, to a missense variant in DCLRE1C.

Healthy bone marrow donors made up the donors. A few counts support this clone. Its antigen is unknown. The PCR was carried out with 60 Vbeta primers and 13 Jbeta primers. TCRdb's copy holds only in-frame clones and misses some; the assay was immunoSEQ multiplex PCR. The sample includes roughly 160,000 clones, over 75% of them seen just once. The CDR3 is made up of 14 amino acids. CDR1 and CDR2 from the germline V gene are MNHEY and SVGAGI. Trimming removed 6 bases from V and 7 bases from J, with 13 bases in between. The gene calls are TRBV6-5 and TRBJ1-6; a weak D match, TRBD1 (5 bases). Sequences were obtained from PBMCs. The sequence derives from a woman between 45 and 60 years old in good health and CMV-seropositive. This CDR3 reads CASRRDYTNSPLHF. DNA of the CDR3: TGTGCCAGCAGGAGGGACTATACGAATTCACCCCTCCACTTT.